Below, 5 T cell receptor beta chains from the same sample are listed, as sequenced in a study of cytomegalovirus exposure and HLA in healthy donors (dated 2017 in TCRdb). The library was built by means of the immunoSEQ multiplex PCR assay. Entries here come from immuneACCESS through TCRdb and include only in-frame sequences with V and J called. Some clones fail to appear in such tables; in the studies checked, an unresolved V gene covers under half of the shortfall, and the cause of the remainder is unknown. The sample yields some 150,000 clones; 75% to 90% were counted once. Clones ranked in the top ten supply about 10% of the sample. The sample taken for sequencing was PBMCs. All receptors derive from a woman aged 18-30 years in good health and CMV-seropositive.

The chain is built from TRBV6-1 and TRBJ2-7; 9 nucleotides agree with TRBD1. J gave up 3 bases and V 1 base, and 13 bases lay outside the gene matches. CDR1 is MNHNS, CDR2 SASEGT, per germline. This CDR3 has 18 amino acids. CDR3 nucleotides: TGTGCCAGCAGTGAAGAGAGCCCCGGGACAGGGATTTTCTACGAGCAGTACTTC. Its translation is CASSEESPGTGIFYEQYF.

This clone has a single count. The chain links TRBV10-3 to TRBJ2-1, with 13 bases matching TRBD2. The V gene's germline CDR1 is ENHRY and CDR2 SYGVKD. Trimming cost V 0 bases and J 8 bases; bases outside gene matches: 4. The CDR3 has 16 amino acids. CDR3 DNA: TGTGCCATCAGTGAGTCACCGGGACTAGCGGGACATGAGCAGTTCTTC. Encoded protein: CAISESPGLAGHEQFF.

The rearrangement joins TRBV5-1 to TRBJ2-2, with 7 nucleotides matching TRBD2. CDR3 length: 16 amino acids. Germline CDR1 is SGHRS and CDR2 is YFSETQ. V shed 0 bases and J 6 bases; nucleotides not matched to a gene: 8. CDR3 coding DNA: TGCGCCAGCAGCTTGGCCAGTACGGGGGGTGCCGGGGAGCTGTTTTTT. This encodes CASSLASTGGAGELFF.

CDR3 loop: CASSLGDSTDTQYF. DNA of the CDR3: TGTGCCAGCAGTTTGGGGGACTCCACAGATACGCAGTATTTT. The gene calls are TRBV28 and TRBJ2-3, with D possibly matching TRBD2 (6 bases). The CDR3 is 14 residues long. CDR1 is MDHEN and CDR2 is SYDVKM in the germline V gene. V gave up 3 bases and J gave up 2 bases, with 9 bases separating them.

This chain connects TRBV28 to TRBJ1-3; the match to TRBD1 covers 8 bases. This CDR3 is built from 16 residues. CDR1 and CDR2 (germline): MDHEN, SYDVKM. V lost 6 bases to trimming and J lost 1 base; unmatched junction nucleotides: 8. CDR3 sequence: CASSSQGANSGNTIYF. The CDR3 nucleotides are TGTGCCAGCAGCAGCCAGGGGGCGAATTCTGGAAACACCATATATTTT.